The rows below give T cell receptor beta chains drawn from one sample of a study of blood T cell repertoires in COVID-19. This table comes from immunoSEQ multiplex PCR, and its TCRdb copy is limited to in-frame clones, with some not included. The table shows more than 150,000 clones, with almost 90% occurring only once. The source material was peripheral blood. All receptors come from a man aged 45-65 years with acute or convalescent COVID-19. Each CDR3 is given with its conserved first and last residue. A D gene is named only where the DNA matches it firmly. Size values are once, few and many counts, or a class for expanded clones, and some rows have none.

clone_size	d_call	v_call	j_call	cdr3_aa	cdr3_nt
.	.	TRBV5-5	TRBJ2-4	CASSLGDVGGRIREHIQYF	TGTGCCAGCAGCTTGGGTGACGTTGGGGGCCGGATTCGTGAGCACATTCAGTACTTC
.	.	TRBV21-1	TRBJ1-1	CASSIITGVANTEAFF	TGTGCCAGCAGCATAATAACAGGGGTTGCGAACACTGAAGCTTTCTTT
.	.	TRBV7-8	TRBJ2-3	CASSLTLFPYF	TGTGCCAGCAGCCTGACTTTGTTCCCGTATTTT
.	.	TRBV29-1	TRBJ1-1	CSVGGTNQGDTEAFF	TGCAGCGTTGGGGGGACAAACCAAGGGGACACTGAAGCTTTCTTT
few	TRBD2	TRBV6-1	TRBJ2-1	CASSERRLAGGRSYNEQFF	TGTGCCAGCAGTGAACGCCGACTAGCGGGAGGTCGCTCCTACAATGAGCAGTTCTTC
.	.	TRBV2	TRBJ1-6	CASRIDRNSPLHF	TGTGCCAGCAGGATCGACAGAAATTCACCCCTCCACTTT
.	.	TRBV5-1	TRBJ1-1	CASSELGRGTEAFF	TGCGCCAGCAGCGAACTTGGTAGGGGTACTGAAGCTTTCTTT
.	.	TRBV5-4	TRBJ1-1	CASRPLKGAFVNTEAFF	TGTGCCAGCCGGCCACTCAAGGGAGCCTTCGTGAACACTGAAGCTTTCTTT
.	.	TRBV9	TRBJ1-5	CASSPRQSNQPQHF	TGTGCCAGCAGCCCCAGACAGAGCAATCAGCCCCAGCATTTT
.	.	TRBV9	TRBJ2-3	CASSVIWRRGRGLSTDTQYF	TGTGCCAGCAGCGTAATTTGGCGGCGGGGTCGGGGTTTGAGCACAGATACGCAGTATTTT
.	TRBD1	TRBV19	TRBJ1-1	CASSIGRGLGTEAFF	TGTGCCAGTAGTATCGGCAGGGGGCTGGGCACTGAAGCTTTCTTT
once	.	TRBV2	TRBJ1-1	CASGKNRVDLTEAFF	TGTGCCAGCGGTAAGAACAGGGTGGATTTGACTGAAGCTTTCTTT
.	TRBD2	TRBV15	TRBJ2-2	CATSSLAGGTNTGELFF	TGTGCCACCAGCAGCTTAGCGGGAGGGACGAACACCGGGGAGCTGTTTTTT
.	TRBD2	TRBV11-3	TRBJ2-2	CASSAGLAEATGELFF	TGTGCCAGCAGCGCGGGACTAGCGGAGGCTACCGGGGAGCTGTTTTTT
.	.	TRBV5-1	TRBJ2-1	CASRQHPGLVYNEQFF	TGCGCCAGCAGGCAACACCCGGGACTCGTCTACAATGAGCAGTTCTTC
.	TRBD1	TRBV18	TRBJ1-6	CASSLGQGTGNSPLHF	TGTGCCAGCTCTCTGGGACAGGGTACCGGGAATTCACCCCTCCACTTT